This T cell receptor (beta chain) appears in the sequencing data of a study of T cells in Graves' hyperthyroidism and ophthalmopathy. The V and J ends lost 8 bases and 0 bases respectively, with 6 bases between them. In germline, CDR1 is MNHNS, CDR2 SASEGT. The CDR3 spans 12 residues. RNA transcripts provided the source from which TCR beta CDR3 regions were amplified. Researchers ran a first-round RT-PCR on the TCR CDR3 using the HTBI primer set. Each CDR3 protein gets one entry after TCRdb re-called the multiplex PCR reads with MiXCR. The table records almost 600,000 distinct CDR3 sequences, approximately 15% of them present only once.

The sequence was collected from a woman aged 25 to 45 with Graves' hyperthyroidism that later progressed to Graves' ophthalmopathy. V is TRBV6-1 and J is TRBJ2-3; no clear D. Material for sequencing was blood. As DNA, the CDR3 is TGTGCCAGCGTAGACAGCACAGATACGCAGTATTTT. Translation gives CASVDSTDTQYF.